The rows below give T cell receptor beta chains drawn from one sample of a study of cytomegalovirus exposure and HLA in healthy donors. TCRdb's table, derived via immunoSEQ multiplex PCR, lists solely in-frame clones and lacks some. This listing includes 60,000 to 90,000 clones. Sequencing input: PBMCs. The source is a woman between 40 and 50 years old in good health and CMV-seropositive. The CDR3 runs from the conserved cysteine through the conserved F or W. Each record gives: V gene, J gene, D gene, CDR3 DNA, CDR3 protein. D genes are given only for firm matches.

V: TRBV7-3; J: TRBJ2-5; D: NA; DNA: TGTGCCAGCAGCTTTCCCGGGAAAGTAGAGACCCAGTACTTC; CDR3: CASSFPGKVETQYF
V: TRBV19; J: TRBJ1-5; D: NA; DNA: TGTGCCAGTTGGGACATCCTACGGAATCAGCCCCAGCATTTT; CDR3: CASWDILRNQPQHF
V: TRBV19; J: TRBJ2-5; D: NA; DNA: TGTGCCAGTAGTAATCCGGCAGGGGGGAATCAAGAGACCCAGTACTTC; CDR3: CASSNPAGGNQETQYF
V: TRBV11-1; J: TRBJ1-1; D: NA; DNA: TGTGCCAGCAGCTTAGGGGCGCCCACTGAAGCTTTCTTT; CDR3: CASSLGAPTEAFF
V: TRBV4-1; J: TRBJ2-3; D: TRBD2; DNA: TGCGCCAGCAGCCAAGTGACAGCGGGAAGAACAGATACGCAGTATTTT; CDR3: CASSQVTAGRTDTQYF
V: TRBV9; J: TRBJ2-3; D: TRBD1; DNA: TGTGCCAGCACCTTACGGGACAGGGACCCAGATACGCAGTATTTT; CDR3: CASTLRDRDPDTQYF
V: TRBV7-3; J: TRBJ1-5; D: NA; DNA: TGTGCCAGCAGCTTATCTTCCAGGTTTATGAGTCAGCCCCAGCATTTT; CDR3: CASSLSSRFMSQPQHF
V: TRBV11-2; J: TRBJ2-7; D: NA; DNA: TGTGCCAGCAGCTTAGATATGCGGAACCGATACTACGAGCAGTACTTC; CDR3: CASSLDMRNRYYEQYF
V: TRBV7-2; J: TRBJ1-2; D: TRBD1; DNA: TGTGCCAGCAGCGCAGGGGGCCAGCTAGGCCGGGGCTACACCTTC; CDR3: CASSAGGQLGRGYTF
V: TRBV4-2; J: TRBJ2-7; D: TRBD2; DNA: TGTGCCAGCAGCCTCTACCGTGGGGCTAGCGGGGGTATCTTATACGAGCAGTACTTC; CDR3: CASSLYRGASGGILYEQYF
V: TRBV11-3; J: TRBJ2-3; D: NA; DNA: TGTGCCAGCAGCTCTCGACAGAGCACAGATACGCAGTATTTT; CDR3: CASSSRQSTDTQYF
V: TRBV11-3; J: TRBJ2-1; D: TRBD1; DNA: TGTGCCAGCAGCTCGACAAAACAGGGGGCATACAATGAGCAGTTCTTC; CDR3: CASSSTKQGAYNEQFF
V: TRBV4-3; J: TRBJ2-1; D: NA; DNA: TGCGCCAGCAGCCAAGAATCTGCGGGAAGCTCCTACAATGAGCAGTTCTTC; CDR3: CASSQESAGSSYNEQFF
V: TRBV6-4; J: TRBJ2-5; D: TRBD2; DNA: TGTGCCAGCAGTGAGGGGGGGGGACAAGAGACCCAGTACTTC; CDR3: CASSEGGGQETQYF
V: TRBV10-2; J: TRBJ1-5; D: TRBD1; DNA: TGCGCCAGCAGTGAGGCGACAGGGGGCACTCAGCCCCAGCATTTT; CDR3: CASSEATGGTQPQHF
V: TRBV5-6; J: TRBJ2-7; D: TRBD1; DNA: TGTGCCAGCAGCTTGAGAGGGGCCGGGACAGAGACCTACGAGCAGTACTTC; CDR3: CASSLRGAGTETYEQYF
V: TRBV7-8; J: TRBJ2-6; D: NA; DNA: TGTGCCAGCAGCTCCTCTCGGAGCTCTGAGGCCAACGTCCTGACTTTC; CDR3: CASSSSRSSEANVLTF
V: TRBV4-2; J: TRBJ2-1; D: TRBD1; DNA: TGTGCCAGCAGCCAAGACTGGGACAGGGCTTACAATGAGCAGTTCTTC; CDR3: CASSQDWDRAYNEQFF
V: TRBV6-6; J: TRBJ2-3; D: NA; DNA: TGTGCCAGCAGTTACGTCGGGAATACGCAGTATTTT; CDR3: CASSYVGNTQYF
V: TRBV28; J: TRBJ1-2; D: TRBD1; DNA: TGTGCCAGCAGTTGGGGCCCGGACAGGGTCGAAGGCTACACCTTC; CDR3: CASSWGPDRVEGYTF
V: TRBV27; J: TRBJ1-4; D: NA; DNA: TGTGCCAGCAGTTTATACCGGGATGAAAAACTGTTTTTT; CDR3: CASSLYRDEKLFF
V: TRBV7-2; J: TRBJ2-7; D: TRBD1; DNA: TGTGCCAGCAGGCGGAACGGACAGGGCCCCTACGAGCAGTACTTC; CDR3: CASRRNGQGPYEQYF
V: TRBV11-2; J: TRBJ2-7; D: TRBD1; DNA: TGTGCCAGCAGCGTAGCCAGGGGGCGCTACTACGAGCAGTACTTC; CDR3: CASSVARGRYYEQYF